This record looks at one T cell receptor beta chain sequence and its context. Antigen: not known. The PCR contained 60 Vbeta and 13 Jbeta primers. The method was immunoSEQ multiplex PCR; TCRdb's version includes in-frame clones alone and lacks a portion of them. The sample has about 97,000 clones, more than 80% seen once. The data were obtained in a study of cytomegalovirus exposure and HLA in healthy donors. Overall study findings and caveats: For TCR beta chains, V- and J-gene trimming was later linked to a missense DCLRE1C variant.

The germline V gene encodes CDR1 SGHDN and CDR2 FVKESK. This CDR3 spans 16 amino acids. V lost 2 bases and J lost 3; bases outside the gene matches: 9. This clonotype was sampled from a man aged 25-45 years in good health and CMV-seronegative. This chain uses TRBV14 with TRBJ1-1, with 7 bases matching TRBD1. The specimen sequenced was PBMCs. The CDR3 region has the DNA TGTGCCAGCAGCCAAACCGACAGGGATAGGGACACTGAAGCTTTCTTT. It codes for CASSQTDRDRDTEAFF. Based on the CDR3 plus reference TRBV14 and TRBJ1-1, the full variable domain is EAGVTQFPSHSVIEKGQTVTLRCDPISGHDNLYWYRRVMGKEIKFLLHFVKESKQDESGMPNNRFLAERTGGTYSTLKVQPAELEDSGVYFCASSQTDRDRDTEAFFGQGTRLTVV.